Described below is a single TCR beta chain sequence and its context. Its specificity is unknown. At one end, the junction sequence differs from germline, possibly due to a read error. The data stem from a study of cytomegalovirus exposure and HLA in healthy donors. The study, taken as a whole, reports: Earlier analysis yielded a pattern in which most TCR beta V segments were productive about 87% or about 30% of the time.

Primers: 60 Vbeta forward and 13 Jbeta reverse. Profiled with immunoSEQ multiplex PCR; TCRdb holds only in-frame clones, not every one. The sample lists approximately 140,000 clones, about 76% seen once, with roughly 3.6% in the top ten. The sequenced sample was PBMCs. The sequence was obtained from a human donor in good health.

CDR3: CASSEDRGLYGYPF. The CDR3 coding sequence is TGCGCCAGCAGTGAGGACAGGGGGCTCTATGGCTACCCCTTC. V and J are TRBV10-2 and TRBJ1-2; 10 bases match TRBD1. Germline CDR1 WSHSY, CDR2 SAAADI. The CDR3 is 14 amino acids.